This T cell receptor (beta chain) was identified in a study of blood T cell repertoires in COVID-19. Per the original data handling: Amplification with reference gene primers provided the estimates of nucleated cell counts. The table came from immunoSEQ multiplex PCR; TCRdb's copy has only in-frame clones and leaves some out. V and J calls and clone size are as listed in that table; D and trimming were resolved from the DNA. The sample carries 170,000 or so clones, around 80% recorded once. The V gene lost 3 bases and the J gene lost 5 bases, with 16 bases spanning the gap. Germline V gene sequence: CDR1 DFQATT, CDR2 SNEGSKA (reference sequence). The CDR3 is 14 residues long.

This clonotype was obtained from a woman in her fifties or sixties with acute or convalescent COVID-19. The specimen was peripheral blood. The chain links TRBV20-1 to TRBJ1-2; possibly TRBD1 for D (6 bases). The CDR3 bases are TGCAGTGCTAGTAACGGGGGGCGCGGTTATGGCTACACCTTC. Protein sequence: CSASNGGRGYGYTF.